This T cell receptor beta chain came from a study of blood T cell repertoires in COVID-19 (dated by TCRdb to 2019 to 2021). Some background on the complete study: The collaborator samples originated in the United States, Italy and Spain and spanned the acute and convalescent phases of COVID-19. The prospective study material was composed of cDNA or gDNA derived from T cells, B-cell-depleted T cells, or PBMCs. Subjects who had been exposed to COVID-19, were actively infected with it, or had recovered from it provided the deeply sampled blood TCRbeta repertoires that made up the dataset. The repertoires were released in a freely available public database meant as a resource for research on the immune response to SARS-CoV-2. The samples were drawn from two sources: the first 160 participants of the ongoing ImmuneRACE study, and 1,254 subjects contributed by 6 global collaborators. A de-identified subject ID, COVID-19 status, age in years and sex were almost always included in the sample metadata. HLA class I and class II types, where available, came from metadata supplied by the sample provider rather than from assay-based typing. Paper-wide results and their limitations: How much clinical and demographic metadata was included differed by source and by participant, and the metadata was provided uncurated.

For this clone: It lacks a known antigen. Base-call qualities are not available, and no considerably larger clone is one nucleotide away.

According to the germline V gene, CDR1 reads SGDLS and CDR2 reads YYNGEE. The cysteine opens and the phenylalanine closes a CDR3 of 16 amino acids. The CDR3 DNA has 48 bases and is translated from base 1. The germline V end is reduced by 0 bases and the J end by 0 bases; junction bases left unmatched: 3. Each collaborating institution followed its own protocols to collect whole blood in K2EDTA tubes. Collaborator samples were shipped for TCRbeta analysis as frozen whole blood, isolated PBMCs, or DNA extracted from either sample type. TCRbeta CDR3 regions were amplified from genomic DNA by means of the immunoSEQ Assay, a bias-controlled multiplex PCR. The study's own analysis went as follows. The number of nucleated cells in each sample was estimated by amplification of reference gene primers within the assay. Sequence reads were collapsed and filtered to measure the absolute abundance of every unique TCRbeta CDR3 rearrangement. For each sample, productive Simpson clonality was calculated as the square root of Simpson's diversity index over productive rearrangements. TCRdb carries this immuneACCESS record with in-frame sequences only. Its versions omit some clonotypes, under half of them owing to an unresolved V gene in the studies checked, with the rest unexplained. The V and J calls and the clone size are those of that table, but D and trimming were determined from the DNA. The sample profile shows about 110,000 clones; roughly 88% of them were found once. The leading ten clones occupy 0.83% of the sample.

The receptor comes from a woman aged 70 to 79 with acute or convalescent COVID-19. Specimen: peripheral blood. The chain is assembled from TRBV9 and TRBJ2-1, and TRBD1 matches 7 of the central bases. The sequence in DNA is TGTGCCAGCAGCGTAGGGGGACAGATCTCCTACAATGAGCAGTTCTTC. The translation is CASSVGGQISYNEQFF.